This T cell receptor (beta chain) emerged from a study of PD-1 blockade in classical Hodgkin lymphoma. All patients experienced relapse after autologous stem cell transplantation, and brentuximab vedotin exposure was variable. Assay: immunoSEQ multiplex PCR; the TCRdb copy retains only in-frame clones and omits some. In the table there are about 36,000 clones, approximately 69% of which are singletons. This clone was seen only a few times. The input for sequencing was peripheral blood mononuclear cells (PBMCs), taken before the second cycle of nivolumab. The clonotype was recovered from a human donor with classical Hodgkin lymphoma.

The CDR3 coding sequence is TGTGCCAGCTCACGGGGACTAGCGGGGTACTACGAGCAGTACTTC. Translation gives CASSRGLAGYYEQYF. V usage is TRBV18 and J usage is TRBJ2-7, with 13 bases lining up with TRBD2. The V and J ends lost 4 bases and 3 bases, in that order; junction bases with no gene match: 3. The CDR3 runs to 15 residues. Germline-derived CDR1 and CDR2 are KGHSH and LQKENI.